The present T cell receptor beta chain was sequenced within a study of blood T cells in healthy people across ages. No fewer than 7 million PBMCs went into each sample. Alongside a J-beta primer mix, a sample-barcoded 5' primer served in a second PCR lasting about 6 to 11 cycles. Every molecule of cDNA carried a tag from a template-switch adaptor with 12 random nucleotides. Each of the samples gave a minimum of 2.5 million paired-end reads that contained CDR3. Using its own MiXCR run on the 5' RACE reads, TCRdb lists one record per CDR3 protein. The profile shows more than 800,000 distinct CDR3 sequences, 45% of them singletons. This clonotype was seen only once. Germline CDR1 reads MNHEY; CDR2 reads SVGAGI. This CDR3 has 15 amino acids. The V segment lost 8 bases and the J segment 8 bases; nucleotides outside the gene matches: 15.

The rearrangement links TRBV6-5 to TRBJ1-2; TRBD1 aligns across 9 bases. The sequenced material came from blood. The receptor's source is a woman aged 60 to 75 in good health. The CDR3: CASLTRTGAVYGYTF. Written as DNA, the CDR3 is TGTGCCAGCCTTACTCGGACAGGGGCTGTGTACGGCTACACCTTC.